The next 31 T cell receptor beta chains were all read from a single sample in a study of blood T cell repertoires in COVID-19. Only in-frame clones appear in the TCRdb table, and some are missing; sequencing was by immunoSEQ multiplex PCR. The sample holds under 200,000 clones, around 89% seen once. Sequences were obtained from PBMCs or T cells enriched from blood (not recorded which). The receptors here all came from a young woman who had recovered from COVID-19.

A single count supports this clone. This sequence joins TRBV10-3 and TRBJ2-1; a weak D match, TRBD2 (6 bases). CDR3 length equals 12 residues. CDR1 is ENHRY, CDR2 SYGVKD, per germline. V was shortened by 9 bases and J by 5 bases, with 11 bases between the two germline ends. CDR3 in DNA: TGTGCCATGGCTAGCGCGAACAATGAGCAGTTCTTC. The encoded protein is CAMASANNEQFF.

CDR3 in DNA: TGTGCCAGCAGCCCGGGGACAGGGAGCTACGAGCAGTACTTC. Its translation: CASSPGTGSYEQYF. J is TRBJ2-7 and V is TRBV7-8, with TRBD1 matching 9 bases. V dropped 5 bases and J dropped 3; count of bases not matched to a gene: 5. Germline assignment: CDR1 SGHVS and CDR2 FQNEAQ. CDR3 length: 14 amino acids.

V gene TRBV28 combines with J gene TRBJ1-1; D is possibly TRBD1 (5 bases). The CDR3 contains 15 residues. Germline lookup yields CDR1 MDHEN and CDR2 SYDVKM. V was cut by 3 bases and J by 5 bases, with 16 bases left in between. The CDR3 DNA is TGTGCCAGCAGTTTGGCAGGGTGGGAAGGGACTGAAGCTTTCTTT. Protein: CASSLAGWEGTEAFF.

The CDR3 loop reads CSASRGLGTTHYEQYF. Written as DNA, the CDR3 is TGCAGTGCTAGTCGGGGGCTCGGGACTACTCACTACGAGCAGTACTTC. V usage is TRBV20-1 and J usage is TRBJ2-7; D might be TRBD2 (7 bases). Germline CDR1 is DFQATT and CDR2 is SNEGSKA (reference sequence). Trimming removed 3 bases at V and 3 bases at J, with 21 bases between. The CDR3 totals 16 residues.

The genes are TRBV11-2 and TRBJ1-1; D is possibly TRBD1 (5 bases). CDR1 is SGHAT and CDR2 is FQNNGV in the germline V gene. The V gene lost 5 bases and the J gene lost 1 base, with 26 bases spanning the gap. The CDR3 has 19 amino acids. This CDR3 is CASSRKGLGPGRENTEAFF. In DNA form, the CDR3 reads TGTGCCAGCAGCAGAAAGGGCTTGGGGCCAGGGAGGGAGAACACTGAAGCTTTCTTT.

The chain recombines TRBV9 with TRBJ2-3; 7 bases align to TRBD1. The CDR3 is made up of 16 amino acids. The V and J ends lost 0 bases and 2 bases, in that order; junction bases with no gene match: 6. Germline V gene lookup returns CDR1 SGDLS and CDR2 YYNGEE. The CDR3, as DNA: TGTGCCAGCAGCGTAGTAGGGGGCACCCACACAGATACGCAGTATTTT. It encodes CASSVVGGTHTDTQYF.

The chain is built from TRBV5-1 and TRBJ2-5; tentatively, D is TRBD1 (7 bases). CDR1 is SGHRS, CDR2 YFSETQ, per germline. V was clipped by 3 bases and J by 1 base, with 10 bases between them. The CDR3 runs 14 residues. CDR3 nucleotide sequence: TGCGCCAGCAGCTCGGGGGACAGCCAAGAGACCCAGTACTTC. Protein product: CASSSGDSQETQYF.

The J gene is TRBJ2-2, the V gene TRBV7-9; weak D call: TRBD1 (5 bases). Looked up from germline, CDR1 is SEHNR and CDR2 is FQNEAQ (reference sequence). The CDR3 loop spans 16 amino acids. V lost 4 bases and J 4 bases, leaving 16 bases between the germline ends. The CDR3 region is CASSSPRQMSTGELFF. In DNA form, the CDR3 reads TGTGCCAGCAGCTCCCCAAGACAGATGAGCACCGGGGAGCTGTTTTTT.

The rearrangement joins TRBV11-3 to TRBJ2-1; 8 bases match TRBD2. V dropped 5 bases and J dropped 8; count of bases not matched to a gene: 8. The length of the CDR3 is 14 residues. Germline V CDR1 and CDR2: SGHNT, YENEEA. As DNA, the CDR3 is TGTGCCAGCAGCCCGGGGGGGGGTGTGGATGAGCAGTTCTTC. The encoded protein is CASSPGGGVDEQFF.

This sequence joins TRBV18 and TRBJ2-7; 7 bases agree with TRBD1. This CDR3 contains 16 residues. CDR1 and CDR2 (germline): KGHSH, LQKENI. The V segment lost 3 bases and the J segment 0 bases; nucleotides outside the gene matches: 8. The CDR3 loop reads CASSPSGRGSSYEQYF. CDR3 bases: TGTGCCAGCTCACCCTCGGGCAGGGGGAGCTCCTACGAGCAGTACTTC. Full variable domain (outside the CDR3, taken from reference TRBV18 and TRBJ2-7): NAGVMQNPRHLVRRRGQEARLRCSPMKGHSHVYWYRQLPEEGLKFMVYLQKENIIDESGMPKERFSAEFPKEGPSILRIQQVVRGDSAAYFCASSPSGRGSSYEQYFGPGTRLTVT.

The J gene is TRBJ1-2, the V gene TRBV4-1, with 7 bases that match TRBD1. CDR1 MGHRA and CDR2 YSYEKL come from the germline V gene. This CDR3 is 12 amino acids long. V shed 4 bases and J 13 bases; nucleotides not matched to a gene: 9. CDR3 DNA: TGCGCCAGCAGCCGGACTACAGGGGAGCCCACCTTC. The encoded protein is CASSRTTGEPTF.

The chain uses TRBV28 and TRBJ2-1; 11 bases line up with TRBD1. The CDR3 spans 18 residues. Germline CDR1 is MDHEN and CDR2 is SYDVKM. V gave up 5 bases and J gave up 1 base; unmatched junction bases: 10. The CDR3, as DNA: TGTGCCAGCAGTAGCCCTCCGGGACAGGGGGATTCCTACAATGAGCAGTTCTTC. It yields the protein CASSSPPGQGDSYNEQFF.

The chain joins TRBV18 to TRBJ2-1, with TRBD2 identical over 8 bases. This CDR3 spans 21 amino acids. Germline assignment: CDR1 KGHSH and CDR2 LQKENI. V dropped 2 bases and J dropped 2; count of bases not matched to a gene: 20. The CDR3 nucleotides are TGTGCCAGCTCACCAGAGGGGGGAACTAGCGGAGGAAATGTCGCCTACAATGAGCAGTTCTTC. This encodes CASSPEGGTSGGNVAYNEQFF.

The chain joins TRBV29-1 to TRBJ2-7; 9 bases match TRBD2. CDR3 size: 13 residues. Germline V gene lookup returns CDR1 SQVTM and CDR2 ANQGSEA. V lost 6 bases to trimming and J lost 2 bases; unmatched junction nucleotides: 5. The CDR3 loop reads CSVALAGPYEQYF. CDR3 sequence (DNA): TGCAGCGTCGCACTAGCGGGCCCCTACGAGCAGTACTTC.

The V and J genes are TRBV4-1 and TRBJ1-1; D unresolved. V was shortened by 2 bases and J by 0 bases, with 13 bases between the two germline ends. The germline V gene encodes CDR1 MGHRA and CDR2 YSYEKL. The CDR3 length is 16 residues. CDR3 sequence (DNA): TGCGCCAGCAGCCAACTCCCCCTCCTTATGAACACTGAAGCTTTCTTT. Its protein product is CASSQLPLLMNTEAFF.

This chain links TRBV19 with TRBJ2-3; TRBD1 aligns across 8 bases. V lost 10 bases, J lost 6 bases, and 6 bases stayed unmatched. There are 12 residues in the CDR3. Germline V gives CDR1 LNHDA, CDR2 SQIVND (reference sequence). The CDR3 sequence is CATRTGFDTQYF. CDR3 bases: TGTGCCACCCGGACAGGGTTCGATACGCAGTATTTT.

V gene TRBV3-1 (or the pseudogene TRBV3-2) combines with J gene TRBJ2-5; 11 bases agree with TRBD1. CDR1 is LGHDT and CDR2 is YNNKEL in the germline V gene (reference sequence). The CDR3 runs to 16 residues. J lost 5 bases, V lost 1 base, and 6 bases had no gene match. The DNA for the CDR3 is TGTGCCAGCAGCCAAGGGGGACAGGGGGTGCGGGAGACCCAGTACTTC. Translation: CASSQGGQGVRETQYF.

V gene TRBV15 combines with J gene TRBJ1-4; D not resolved. This CDR3 region has 13 residues. CDR1 and CDR2 (germline): LNHNV, YYDKDF (reference sequence). V was pared by 0 bases and J by 8 bases, with 7 bases between. The CDR3 loop is CATSRDRPEKLFF. Written as DNA, the CDR3 is TGTGCCACCAGCAGAGATCGTCCGGAAAAACTGTTTTTT.

CDR3: CASTIDQETQYF. CDR3 coding DNA: TGTGCCAGCACTATAGATCAAGAGACCCAGTACTTC. This chain links TRBV28 with TRBJ2-5; D uncertain. The CDR3 covers 12 residues. CDR1 is MDHEN and CDR2 is SYDVKM in the germline V gene. V shed 7 bases and J shed 2 bases, with 8 bases lying between them.

V and J are TRBV7-2 and TRBJ2-1, with 7 bases fitting TRBD2. The CDR3 spans 16 residues. V dropped 1 base and J dropped 2; count of bases not matched to a gene: 5. Germline V CDR1 and CDR2: SGHTA, FQGNSA. The CDR3 DNA follows: TGTGCCAGCAGCTTAGACGGACTAGTCACCTACAATGAGCAGTTCTTC. The encoded protein is CASSLDGLVTYNEQFF.

The chain has TRBV7-3 and TRBJ1-4; D unclear. Trimming stripped 2 bases from V and 8 bases from J, with 9 bases between. CDR1 is SGHTA, CDR2 FQGTGA, per germline. The CDR3 length is 13 residues. The CDR3 sequence: CASSLQPGEKLFF. CDR3 nucleotides: TGTGCCAGCAGCTTACAGCCGGGGGAAAAACTGTTTTTT. Drawing the rest from reference TRBV7-3 and TRBJ1-4, the complete variable domain is GAGVSQTPSNKVTEKGKYVELRCDPISGHTALYWYRQSLGQGPEFLIYFQGTGAADDSGLPNDRFFAVRPEGSVSTLKIQRTERGDSAVYLCASSLQPGEKLFFGSGTQLSVL.

This clone was detected a few times. CDR3 amino acids: CAWSAYSQGYTF. CDR3 nucleotide sequence: TGTGCCTGGAGTGCATACTCCCAAGGCTACACCTTC. The chain joins TRBV30 to TRBJ1-2, with no clear D. The CDR3 extends over 12 amino acids. V dropped 1 base and J dropped 8 bases, with 11 bases sitting between them. From germline, CDR1 is GTSNPN and CDR2 SVGIG (reference sequence).

The V call is TRBV11-3, the J call TRBJ1-2; D gene unclear. Per the germline V gene, CDR1 is SGHNT and CDR2 is YENEEA. V lost 4 bases and J lost 8, with 11 bases in between. The CDR3 has 12 amino acids. In DNA form, the CDR3 reads TGTGCCAGCAGCTCCGCCCCGGTGGGCTACACCTTC. It yields the protein CASSSAPVGYTF.

The V call is TRBV11-3, the J call TRBJ2-3, with TRBD2 matching over 7 bases. CDR1 is SGHNT and CDR2 is YENEEA in the germline V gene. The CDR3 extends over 14 amino acids. The V and J ends lost 1 base and 3 bases, in that order; junction bases with no gene match: 1. CDR3 nucleotide sequence: TGTGCCAGCAGCTTAGGCGGGGGAACAGATACGCAGTATTTT. Protein: CASSLGGGTDTQYF.

This chain uses TRBV7-6 with TRBJ2-7; D gene unclear. This CDR3 region has 14 residues. V was clipped by 1 base and J by 3 bases, with 10 bases between them. Germline lookup yields CDR1 SGHVS and CDR2 FNYEAQ. The CDR3, as DNA: TGTGCCAGCAGCTTAGAAACGGGTTTCTACGAGCAGTACTTC. Protein sequence: CASSLETGFYEQYF.

The genes are TRBV7-9 and TRBJ1-2; 7 bases map to TRBD1. This CDR3 contains 15 residues. CDR1 and CDR2 (germline): SEHNR, FQNEAQ (reference sequence). Trimming took 5 bases from V and 6 from J; bases not matched to a gene: 12. CDR3 coding DNA: TGTGCCAGCAGCCCCCGGACAGGAGCAGGGGATGGCTACACCTTC. Its translation: CASSPRTGAGDGYTF. The whole variable domain, filled in from reference TRBV7-9 and TRBJ1-2, reads DTGVSQNPRHKITKRGQNVTFRCDPISEHNRLYWYRQTLGQGPEFLTYFQNEAQLEKSRLLSDRFSAERPKGSFSTLEIQRTEQGDSAMYLCASSPRTGAGDGYTFGSGTRLTVV.

The gene calls are TRBV19 and TRBJ1-4; 11 bases agree with TRBD1. The CDR3 has 14 residues. With 3 bases clipped from V and 11 bases from J, the junction kept 5 bases outside the gene matches. Looked up from germline, CDR1 is LNHDA and CDR2 is SQIVND (reference sequence). CDR3 nucleotide sequence: TGTGCCAGTAGTATGGGGACAGGGGGAGACAAACTGTTTTTT. The encoded protein is CASSMGTGGDKLFF.

J is TRBJ1-1 and V is TRBV6-5, with D unresolved. Between the trimmed V and J ends, which lost 1 base and 5 bases, there was a span of 8 bases. This CDR3 comprises 13 residues. Germline CDR1 is MNHEY and CDR2 is SVGAGI. The CDR3 DNA reads as TGTGCCAGCAGTTACTGGCGGGATACTGAAGCTTTCTTT. Residues: CASSYWRDTEAFF.

The rearrangement uses TRBV7-9 and TRBJ2-1, with 8 bases identical to TRBD2. From germline, CDR1 is SEHNR and CDR2 FQNEAQ (reference sequence). This CDR3 has 15 amino acids. Germline trimming cut 5 bases from V and 6 bases from J; bases unmatched to any gene: 9. The CDR3 nucleotides read TGTGCCAGCAGCAAACGGGGGGGAATGAGCAATGAGCAGTTCTTC. Encoded protein: CASSKRGGMSNEQFF.

The chain couples TRBV5-1 to TRBJ2-1; no reliable D call. Deletions cut 9 bases from V and 4 bases from J, with 20 bases between. The CDR3 contains 15 residues. The V gene's germline CDR1 is SGHRS and CDR2 YFSETQ. The CDR3 sequence: CATTIDSIEYNEQFF. The CDR3 DNA reads as TGCGCCACCACTATTGACTCTATAGAATACAATGAGCAGTTCTTC.

The chain is built from TRBV5-1 and TRBJ2-7, with TRBD1 matching over 9 bases. The germline gives CDR1 SGHRS, CDR2 YFSETQ. This CDR3 is built from 15 residues. V trimming: 4 bases; J trimming: 0 bases; junction bases outside the gene matches: 5. The CDR3 DNA reads as TGCGCCAGCAGCGGGGACAGGGCCAGCTCCTACGAGCAGTACTTC. The encoded protein is CASSGDRASSYEQYF.